This TCR beta chain was profiled in a study of blood T cell repertoires in COVID-19. Overall study: Italy, Spain and the United States were the sources of the convalescent and acute COVID-19 samples. Sources were T cells, B-cell-depleted T cells, or PBMCs; the material itself was cDNA or gDNA.

Authors' data handling: From reference gene primer amplification, estimates of nucleated cell counts were derived. Some clones are missing from TCRdb's copy, which holds only in-frame ones; the method was immunoSEQ multiplex PCR. V and J calls and clone size come straight from that table; D and trimming were deduced from the DNA. Of roughly 200,000 clones listed, 65% to 85% are singletons. Sequencing was performed on peripheral blood. This sequence was found in a woman aged 80 or over with acute or convalescent COVID-19.

Here the CDR3 DNA reads TGCGCCGGGGGCGCGGGACAGGGGGTTAGTGGCTACACCTTC. Translated, it gives CAGGAGQGVSGYTF. This chain uses TRBV5-1 with TRBJ1-2; 11 nucleotides line up with TRBD1. The germline gives CDR1 SGHRS, CDR2 YFSETQ. J was trimmed by 7 bases and V by 10 bases; bases with no gene match: 12. The CDR3 totals 14 residues.